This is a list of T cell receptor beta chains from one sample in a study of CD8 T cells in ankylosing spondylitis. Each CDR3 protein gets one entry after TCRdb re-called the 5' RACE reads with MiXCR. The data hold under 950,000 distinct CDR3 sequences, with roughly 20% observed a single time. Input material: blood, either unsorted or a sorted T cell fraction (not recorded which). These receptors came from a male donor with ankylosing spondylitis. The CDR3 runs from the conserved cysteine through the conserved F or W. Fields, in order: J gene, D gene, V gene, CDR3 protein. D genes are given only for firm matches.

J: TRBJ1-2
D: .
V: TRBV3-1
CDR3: CASSQVGYGYTF

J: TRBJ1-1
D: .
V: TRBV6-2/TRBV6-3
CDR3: CASSYPGMDTEAFF

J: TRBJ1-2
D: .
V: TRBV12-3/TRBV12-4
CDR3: CASSTGTLGYTF

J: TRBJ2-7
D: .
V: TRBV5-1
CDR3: CASSSPRAGAAIGYEQYF

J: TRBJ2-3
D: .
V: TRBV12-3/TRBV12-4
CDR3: CASSGVSGPQYF

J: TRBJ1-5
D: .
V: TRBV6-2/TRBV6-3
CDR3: CAGRTGNNQPQHF

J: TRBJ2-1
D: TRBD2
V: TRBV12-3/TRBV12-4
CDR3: CASSTTSGGYNEQFF

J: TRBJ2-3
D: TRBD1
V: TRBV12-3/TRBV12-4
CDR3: CASSWDRTTDTQYF

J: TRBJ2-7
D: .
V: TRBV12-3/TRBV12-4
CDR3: CASSLPGSFYEQYF

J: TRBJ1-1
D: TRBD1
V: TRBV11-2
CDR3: CASSLDNRGWNTEAFF

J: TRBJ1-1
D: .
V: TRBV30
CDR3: CAWRPLGTEAFF

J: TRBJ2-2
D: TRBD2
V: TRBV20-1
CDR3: CSAPISGRSTGELFF

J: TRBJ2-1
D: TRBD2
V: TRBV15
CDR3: CATWVKREGNGGEQFF

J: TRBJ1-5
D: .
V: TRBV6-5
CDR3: CASSWTDNSNQPQHF

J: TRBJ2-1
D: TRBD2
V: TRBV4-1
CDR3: CASSPSGVGYNEQFF

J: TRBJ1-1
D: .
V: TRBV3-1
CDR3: CASRARDTLNTEAFF

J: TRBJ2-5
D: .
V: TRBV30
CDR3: CAWSGVVETQYF

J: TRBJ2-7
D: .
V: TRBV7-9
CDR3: CASSSFDIPYEQYF

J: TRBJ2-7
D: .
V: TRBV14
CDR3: CASSREGLFGEQYF

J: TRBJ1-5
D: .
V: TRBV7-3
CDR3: CASSSAGQGLPQHF

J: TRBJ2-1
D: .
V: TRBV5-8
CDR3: CASSFSLLGEQFF

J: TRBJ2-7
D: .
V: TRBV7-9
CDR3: CASSWGGLADEQYF

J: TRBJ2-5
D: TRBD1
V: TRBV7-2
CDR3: CASSWDRAEETQYF

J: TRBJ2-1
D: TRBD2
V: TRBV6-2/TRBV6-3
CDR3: CASSYGRLAGGPHNEQFF

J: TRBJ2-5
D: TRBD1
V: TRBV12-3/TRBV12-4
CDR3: CASSLGDSGETQYF

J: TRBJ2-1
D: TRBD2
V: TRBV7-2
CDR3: CASSVSTSGNYNEQFF

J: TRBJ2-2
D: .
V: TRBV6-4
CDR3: CASSSGDTGELFF

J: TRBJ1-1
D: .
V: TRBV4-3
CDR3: CASSQDETEEAFF

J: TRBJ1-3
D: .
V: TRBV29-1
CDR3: CSVVSRGSGNTIYF

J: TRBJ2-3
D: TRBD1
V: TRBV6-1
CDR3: CASSPSGGNDLDTQYF

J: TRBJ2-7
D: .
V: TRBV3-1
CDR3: CASSRAGGAYEQYF

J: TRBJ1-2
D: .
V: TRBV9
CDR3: CASSVTTGYGYTF

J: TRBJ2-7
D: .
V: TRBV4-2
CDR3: CASSQDSPGDPYEQYF

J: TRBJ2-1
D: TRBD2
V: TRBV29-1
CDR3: CSVETSGKGSYNEQFF

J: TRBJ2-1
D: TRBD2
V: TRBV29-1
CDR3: CSVRGGLGDNEQFF

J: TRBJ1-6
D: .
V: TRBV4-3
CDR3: CASSQGTDNNSPLHF

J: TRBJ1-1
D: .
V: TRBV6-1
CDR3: CASSRRDPRQMNTEAFF

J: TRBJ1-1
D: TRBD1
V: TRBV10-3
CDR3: CAISDLRDRSGEGEAFF

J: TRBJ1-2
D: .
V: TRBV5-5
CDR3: CASSQVGGDYGYTF

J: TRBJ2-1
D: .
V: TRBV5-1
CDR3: CASTQGGKPSEQFF

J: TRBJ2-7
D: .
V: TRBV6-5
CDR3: CASSYLASPYEQYF

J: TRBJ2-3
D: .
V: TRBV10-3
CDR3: CAISESERNTDTQYF

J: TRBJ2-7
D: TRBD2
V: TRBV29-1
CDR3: CSASGGGTYEQYF

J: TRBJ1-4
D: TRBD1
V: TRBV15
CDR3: CATSRDSGGYEKLFF

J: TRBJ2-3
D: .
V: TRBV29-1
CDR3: CSVDASGPVRQYF

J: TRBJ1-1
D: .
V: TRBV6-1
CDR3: CASTRTAMNTEAFF

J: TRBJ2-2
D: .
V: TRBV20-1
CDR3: CSARDALRARGELFF

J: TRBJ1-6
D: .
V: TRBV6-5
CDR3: CASSYSLDGDSPLHF

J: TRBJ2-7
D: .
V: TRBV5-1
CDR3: CASSLVVSTYEQYF

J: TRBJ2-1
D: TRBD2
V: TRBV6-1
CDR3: CASSGGGDYNEQFF

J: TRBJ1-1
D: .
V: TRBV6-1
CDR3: CASSAAGTGNTEAFF

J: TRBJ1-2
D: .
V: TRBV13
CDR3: CASSSEPGVDATTF

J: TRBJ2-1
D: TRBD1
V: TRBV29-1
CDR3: CSVDGQGIIHNEQFF

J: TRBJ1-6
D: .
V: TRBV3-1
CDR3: CASRDGVYNSPLHF

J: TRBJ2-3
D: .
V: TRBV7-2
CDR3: CASSPILTIGTDTQYF